What follows are 12 T cell receptor beta chains derived from one specimen sequenced in a study of regulatory T cells in long-lasting Graves disease. Time point in this sample: newly diagnosed GD, antithyroid drugs for less than 3 months. The TCR library was made from RNA that had been extracted from PBMCs in TRIzol. Library construction for TCR beta used iRepertoire HTBI primers and Arm-PCR of CDR3 regions. TCRdb reprocessed the multiplex PCR reads with MiXCR, giving one entry per CDR3 protein. The sample has 380,000 or so distinct CDR3 sequences; roughly 16% are singletons. In addition, the sample was reused for a study of T cells in Graves' hyperthyroidism and ophthalmopathy.

The specimen comprised peripheral blood mononuclear cells (PBMCs), sampled at new diagnosis, from a patient treated with antithyroid drugs. These receptors were collected from a woman between 18 and 29 years old with Graves disease.

This clonotype has just a few counts. The V call is TRBV5-6, the J call TRBJ1-4; D not certain. Germline V gene lookup returns CDR1 SGHDT and CDR2 YYEEEE. This CDR3 is 14 amino acids long. The V end lost 0 bases, the J end lost 10 bases, and 13 bases lay between the germline ends. The CDR3 DNA sequence: TGTGCCAGCAGCTTGGAGCGACTCTCTCTAAAACTGTTTTTT. This gives the protein CASSLERLSLKLFF.

This clonotype was observed a few times. V and J are TRBV6-5 and TRBJ2-3; TRBD2 matches 12 bases. The CDR3 totals 18 residues. CDR1 and CDR2 from the germline V gene are MNHEY and SVGAGI. Trimming took 2 bases from V and 1 from J; bases not matched to a gene: 7. The CDR3 region is CASSYPRTSGTRTDTQYF. In DNA form, the CDR3 reads TGTGCCAGCAGTTACCCCCGGACTAGCGGGACGCGCACAGATACGCAGTATTTT.

This clonotype was seen more than once but under ten times. The genes are TRBV20-1 and TRBJ2-1; 8 nucleotides line up with TRBD2. The CDR3 spans 15 residues. With 3 bases clipped from V and 4 bases from J, the junction kept 8 bases outside the gene matches. Looked up from germline, CDR1 is DFQATT and CDR2 is SNEGSKA (reference sequence). CDR3 sequence reads: CSARSGSSVYNEQFF. The CDR3 DNA sequence: TGCAGTGCTAGGAGCGGGAGCTCTGTGTACAATGAGCAGTTCTTC.

This clonotype has ten or more counts. J is TRBJ1-1 and V is TRBV5-1; 7 bases map to TRBD1. Losses at the gene ends were 4 bases for V and 1 base for J; bases not matched to a gene: 7. CDR1 and CDR2 (germline): SGHRS, YFSETQ. The CDR3 spans 15 residues. The CDR3 sequence is CASSRGDSQNTEAFF. CDR3 DNA: TGCGCCAGCAGCCGGGGGGACAGCCAGAACACTGAAGCTTTCTTT.

This clonotype was recorded many times. The genes are TRBV7-8 and TRBJ1-3; D remains unclear. Deletions cut 5 bases from V and 7 bases from J, with 15 bases between. CDR1 is SGHVS and CDR2 is FQNEAQ in the germline V gene. The CDR3 is 14 amino acids. CDR3 sequence reads: CASSRSGSVNTIYF. CDR3 sequence (DNA): TGTGCCAGCAGCCGAAGTGGTTCCGTGAACACCATATATTTT.

Many counts were recorded for this clonotype. The V gene is TRBV2, the J gene TRBJ2-7, with D hard to call. Between the trimmed V and J ends, which lost 4 bases and 2 bases, there was a span of 9 bases. Germline V CDR1 and CDR2: SNHLY, FYNNEI. The CDR3 has 13 residues. This CDR3 is CASSVTTTYEQYF. The CDR3 DNA is TGTGCCAGCAGTGTAACGACCACCTACGAGCAGTACTTC.

As regards this clonotype: Only one base separates this from a far larger clonotype, so it likely reflects a read error. CDR3 coding DNA: TGTGCCAGCAACCAGGGGGGACAGGCCCAAGAGACCCGGTACTTC. Translation: CASNQGGQAQETRYF. This sequence joins TRBV28 and TRBJ2-4; the match to TRBD1 covers 8 bases. Germline loops: CDR1 MDHEN, CDR2 SYDVKM. This CDR3 has 15 residues. The trim removed 7 bases at V and 15 bases at J, leaving 20 bases unmatched.

This clonotype was found many times. The rearrangement links TRBV6-5 to TRBJ2-7; TRBD1 matches 8 bases. The CDR3 consists of 15 residues. The germline V gene encodes CDR1 MNHEY and CDR2 SVGAGI. The trim removed 2 bases at V and 5 bases at J, leaving 8 bases unmatched. As DNA, the CDR3 is TGTGCCAGCAGTTACCTCGGGACAGGTAGAAACGAGCAGTACTTC. Residues: CASSYLGTGRNEQYF.

This clonotype was detected ten times or more. J is TRBJ1-5 and V is TRBV30; the D is unclear. The CDR3 consists of 12 residues. Germline V CDR1 and CDR2: GTSNPN, SVGIG (reference sequence). Trimming removed 3 bases at V and 3 bases at J, with 6 bases between. The chain's CDR3 is CAWSQNNQPQHF. The CDR3 nucleotides read TGTGCCTGGAGCCAAAACAATCAGCCCCAGCATTTT.

This clonotype has at least ten counts. The chain joins TRBV5-1 to TRBJ2-3, with 8 bases aligning to TRBD1. Germline-derived CDR1 and CDR2 are SGHRS and YFSETQ. This CDR3 spans 16 amino acids. The V segment lost 3 bases and the J segment 2 bases; nucleotides outside the gene matches: 8. The DNA for the CDR3 is TGCGCCAGCAGCTCCGTTGGCAGGGGGCTCACAGATACGCAGTATTTT. It encodes CASSSVGRGLTDTQYF.

This clonotype was seen repeatedly, ten times or more. The CDR3 region is CSAIFSPGANQETQYF. The CDR3 DNA is TGCAGTGCTATTTTTAGCCCGGGGGCCAACCAAGAGACCCAGTACTTC. The V gene is TRBV20-1, the J gene TRBJ2-5; D may match TRBD1 or TRBD2 (6 bases each). V was cut by 4 bases and J by 0 bases, with 18 bases left in between. CDR1 is DFQATT, CDR2 SNEGSKA, per germline (reference sequence). The CDR3 is 16 residues long.

The V call is TRBV7-9, the J call TRBJ1-5; maybe TRBD1 (5 bases). The CDR3 runs 11 residues. Germline loops: CDR1 SEHNR, CDR2 FQNEAQ (reference sequence). The ends were cut back, 10 bases at V and 7 bases at J, with 11 bases in the middle. This CDR3 reads CATSGGQPQHF. CDR3 DNA: TGTGCCACATCGGGGGGACAGCCCCAGCATTTT.